These T cell receptor beta chains were read from a single sample in a study of blood T cell repertoires in COVID-19. Repertoires were generated with immunoSEQ multiplex PCR, while TCRdb's copy carries only in-frame clones and drops some. The sample contains about 360,000 clones, 75% to 90% of which appear only once. The specimen sequenced was peripheral blood. These receptors were obtained from a woman in her sixties with COVID-19, enrolled during active disease. CDR3s include the opening cysteine and the closing phenylalanine or tryptophan. The order of the fields is V gene, clone size, D gene, J gene, CDR3 protein, CDR3 DNA. A D gene is named only where the DNA matches it firmly. Size tells how often a clone was seen (once, few, many) or the class of an expanded clone, and some rows leave it out.

>TRBV7-2|NA|NA|TRBJ1-3
CASSLTGVGFTIYF
TGTGCCAGCAGCTTAACAGGTGTCGGATTTACCATATATTTT
>TRBV5-1|NA|TRBD1|TRBJ2-7
CASSLQGAPPGEQYF
TGCGCCAGCAGCCTACAGGGGGCCCCTCCGGGAGAGCAGTACTTC
>TRBV4-1|NA|TRBD1|TRBJ1-2
CASSQEPDRDYGYTF
TGCGCCAGCAGCCAAGAACCGGACAGGGACTATGGCTACACCTTC
>TRBV9|once|NA|TRBJ1-1
CASSVGADTEAFF
TGTGCCAGCAGCGTAGGGGCCGACACTGAAGCTTTCTTT
>TRBV7-7|NA|TRBD1|TRBJ2-1
CASSFLPPGQGIGGVMNEQFF
TGTGCCAGCAGCTTTTTGCCTCCGGGACAGGGGATTGGGGGGGTAATGAATGAGCAGTTCTTC
>TRBV4-1|NA|NA|TRBJ1-2
CASSQGSQGTRNGYTF
TGCGCCAGCAGCCAAGGAAGTCAGGGGACGAGGAATGGCTACACCTTC
>TRBV18|NA|TRBD1|TRBJ1-4
CASSPFDRGRGEKLFF
TGTGCCAGCTCACCTTTTGACAGGGGGCGCGGCGAAAAACTGTTTTTT
>TRBV7-6|NA|NA|TRBJ1-1
CASSLEAGLDTEAFF
TGTGCCAGCAGCTTAGAGGCGGGCTTGGACACTGAAGCTTTCTTT
>TRBV3-1/TRBV3-2|NA|TRBD1|TRBJ1-5
CASSQNPGQGHQPQHF
TGTGCCAGCAGCCAAAATCCTGGACAGGGCCACCAGCCCCAGCATTTT
>TRBV19|NA|NA|TRBJ1-1
CASSINGISLNTEAFF
TGTGCCAGTAGTATAAACGGGATTTCATTGAACACTGAAGCTTTCTTT
>TRBV30|NA|NA|TRBJ2-5
CAWTLSVRETQYF
TGTGCCTGGACTTTAAGCGTGCGGGAGACCCAGTACTTC
>TRBV5-1|NA|NA|TRBJ2-5
CASSLAGIAETQYF
TGCGCCAGCAGCTTGGCAGGGATAGCAGAGACCCAGTACTTC
>TRBV6-5|NA|TRBD1|TRBJ1-4
CASSKGQGLNEKLFF
TGTGCCAGCAGTAAGGGACAGGGGTTGAATGAAAAACTGTTTTTT
>TRBV10-2|NA|TRBD2|TRBJ2-3
CASSEFLAGSTDTQYF
TGCGCCAGCAGTGAGTTCCTAGCGGGGAGCACAGATACGCAGTATTTT
>TRBV6-1|few|TRBD2|TRBJ2-5
CASSELAGGPQETQYF
TGTGCCAGCAGTGAACTAGCGGGGGGACCTCAAGAGACCCAGTACTTC
>TRBV29-1|NA|TRBD2|TRBJ2-2
CSVRPGLVGTGELFF
TGCAGCGTCCGACCGGGACTAGTGGGCACCGGGGAGCTGTTTTTT
>TRBV2|once|TRBD1|TRBJ2-1
CASIPGQLYNEQFF
TGTGCCAGCATCCCGGGACAGCTATACAATGAGCAGTTCTTC
>TRBV6-6|few|NA|TRBJ1-2
CASSYPGSKQGYTF
TGTGCCAGCAGTTACCCCGGGAGTAAGCAGGGCTACACCTTC
>TRBV3-1/TRBV3-2|NA|NA|TRBJ2-3
CASSPGLYTQYF
TGTGCCAGCAGTCCAGGCTTGTATACGCAGTATTTT
>TRBV2|NA|NA|TRBJ2-1
CASSEGAGDYNEQFF
TGTGCCAGCAGTGAAGGAGCGGGTGACTACAATGAGCAGTTCTTC
>TRBV7-6|NA|NA|TRBJ2-7
CASSLGGAPNYEQYF
TGTGCCAGCAGCTTAGGCGGGGCCCCAAACTACGAGCAGTACTTC
>TRBV10-2|NA|TRBD1|TRBJ1-5
CASSTTGGVQPQHF
TGCGCCAGCAGTACGACAGGGGGCGTTCAGCCCCAGCATTTT
>TRBV4-1|NA|TRBD2|TRBJ2-5
CASSPRPGTSGGARETQYF
TGCGCCAGCAGCCCGAGGCCCGGGACTAGCGGGGGGGCTAGGGAGACCCAGTACTTC